Listed below are T cell receptor beta chains from one sample, sequenced in a study of T cell repertoires in cytomegalovirus infection. TCRdb processed the reads anew with MiXCR; each CDR3 protein has one entry. Counted here are about 320,000 distinct CDR3 sequences, over 7.5% occurring once; the ten biggest clones make up over 3.5%. The specimen was PBMCs. Source of these receptors: a human donor in good health (CMV status not recorded). Some clones in this sample may be carry-over from other donors' samples. CDR3s include the opening cysteine and the closing phenylalanine or tryptophan. D genes are given only for firm matches. Only some rows state a clone size, as once, few, many or a class for expanded clones.

>.|TRBV7-2|TRBJ2-1|.
CASSAASYNEQFF
TGTGCCAGCAGCGCCGCCTCCTACAATGAGCAGTTCTTC
>.|TRBV28|TRBJ2-2|.
CATGSRAGELFF
TGTGCCACCGGATCAAGAGCCGGGGAGCTGTTTTTT
>few|TRBV30|TRBJ2-1|TRBD1
CAWSVGTGSYNEQFF
TGTGCCTGGAGTGTAGGGACAGGGTCCTACAATGAGCAGTTCTTC
>many|TRBV29-1|TRBJ2-2|.
CSVQGHNTGELFF
TGCAGCGTTCAAGGACATAACACCGGGGAGCTGTTTTTT
>many|TRBV6-5|TRBJ2-3|.
CASSYSGVADTQYF
TGTGCCAGCAGTTACTCGGGGGTCGCAGATACGCAGTATTTT
>once|TRBV20-1|TRBJ2-2|TRBD1
CSARGDRNTGELFF
TGCAGTGCTAGGGGGGACAGGAACACCGGGGAGCTGTTTTTT
>many|TRBV7-2|TRBJ2-2|TRBD1
CASSSPPGQGGYTGELFF
TGTGCCAGCAGCTCTCCTCCGGGACAGGGTGGTTACACCGGGGAGCTGTTTTTT
>many|TRBV7-2|TRBJ2-1|.
CASSLRTAGRGEQFF
TGTGCCAGCAGCTTAAGAACTGCGGGGCGGGGTGAGCAGTTCTTC
>.|TRBV4-1|TRBJ1-5|.
CASSQVHGSNQPQHF
TGCGCCAGCAGCCAAGTGCACGGGAGCAATCAGCCCCAGCATTTT
>.|TRBV7-2|TRBJ2-2|.
CAGGWYTGELFF
TGTGCCGGGGGGTGGTACACCGGGGAGCTGTTTTTT
>many|TRBV6-6|TRBJ1-1|.
CASSYSRGVGTEAFF
TGTGCCAGCAGTTACTCGAGAGGGGTTGGCACTGAAGCTTTCTTT
>many|TRBV6-1|TRBJ2-1|TRBD1
CASSYRGLYNEQFF
TGTGCCAGCAGTTACAGGGGGCTCTATAATGAGCAGTTCTTC
>many|TRBV12-3/TRBV12-4|TRBJ2-1|.
CASVRGAGAYNEQFF
TGTGCCAGCGTCCGGGGGGCGGGAGCCTACAATGAGCAGTTCTTC
>.|TRBV15|TRBJ1-4|.
CATSRDLGGEKLFF
TGTGCCACCAGCCGGGACTTAGGTGGGGAAAAACTGTTTTTT
>.|TRBV7-4|TRBJ1-2|TRBD1
CASSLADREANYGYTF
TGTGCCAGCAGCTTAGCGGACAGGGAAGCTAACTATGGCTACACCTTC
>few|TRBV19|TRBJ1-4|.
CASRGRGGEKLFF
TGTGCCAGTAGAGGTAGGGGCGGTGAAAAACTGTTTTTT
>.|TRBV4-1|TRBJ2-2|.
CASSPYTSPRELFF
TGCGCCAGCAGCCCCTATACCTCGCCCAGGGAGCTGTTTTTT
>few|TRBV6-8|TRBJ1-1|.
CASSSYYSRQVNTEAFF
TGTGCCAGCAGTTCCTACTACTCCCGACAGGTTAACACTGAAGCTTTCTTT
>.|TRBV6-2/TRBV6-3|TRBJ2-6|.
CASAKAGPRPGANVLTF
TGTGCCAGCGCTAAAGCGGGCCCGCGGCCTGGGGCCAACGTCCTGACTTTC
>.|TRBV7-3|TRBJ2-1|.
CASRQEGLAQSEQFF
TGTGCCAGCAGACAAGAGGGTTTAGCGCAGAGTGAGCAGTTCTTC
>many|TRBV12-3/TRBV12-4|TRBJ1-5|.
CASTLGSLRPQHF
TGTGCCAGCACCCTGGGCAGCTTGAGGCCCCAGCATTTT
>many|TRBV23-1|TRBJ2-3|.
CASSQPGEDTQYF
TGCGCCAGCAGTCAGCCCGGGGAAGATACGCAGTATTTT
>many|TRBV7-2|TRBJ2-7|TRBD2
CASSIGLAGGHEQYF
TGTGCCAGCAGCATTGGACTAGCGGGGGGCCACGAGCAGTACTTC
>few|TRBV7-6|TRBJ2-7|.
CASSLMSRGGLTYEQYF
TGTGCCAGCAGCTTAATGTCGCGTGGCGGATTAACCTACGAGCAGTACTTC
>few|TRBV4-3|TRBJ2-3|TRBD2
CASSQDVIAGPFTDTQYF
TGCGCCAGCAGCCAAGATGTAATAGCGGGGCCTTTCACAGATACGCAGTATTTT
>few|TRBV6-5|TRBJ2-2|TRBD2
CATRKAGGTGTGELFF
TGTGCCACCCGGAAAGCGGGAGGTACGGGCACCGGGGAGCTGTTTTTT
>many|TRBV12-3/TRBV12-4|TRBJ1-1|.
CATSLAGGNTEAFF
TGTGCCACCTCCCTCGCGGGTGGGAACACTGAAGCTTTCTTT
>many|TRBV15|TRBJ2-1|.
CATSVGGVKRNEQFF
TGTGCCACCAGCGTCGGAGGAGTCAAGAGGAATGAGCAGTTCTTC
>many|TRBV7-2|TRBJ2-2|.
CASSPHPRRVANTGELFF
TGTGCCAGCAGCCCCCACCCCAGGCGGGTCGCGAACACCGGGGAGCTGTTTTTT
>.|TRBV5-1|TRBJ1-1|TRBD1
CASSLGQGWGNTEAFF
TGCGCCAGCAGCTTGGGACAGGGGTGGGGGAACACTGAAGCTTTCTTT
>many|TRBV18|TRBJ2-1|TRBD2
CASSPRLAERSYNEQFF
TGTGCCAGCTCACCAAGACTAGCGGAACGCTCCTACAATGAGCAGTTCTTC
>few|TRBV7-2|TRBJ1-1|.
CASSLGAAGNTEAFF
TGTGCCAGCAGCTTAGGGGCGGCAGGGAACACTGAAGCTTTCTTT
>few|TRBV24-1|TRBJ2-1|.
CATSDLGPSEQFF
TGTGCCACCAGTGATTTGGGGCCCTCTGAGCAGTTCTTC
>.|TRBV5-4|TRBJ2-7|.
CASSLDSISSYEQYF
TGTGCCAGCAGCTTGGATAGTATTTCATCCTACGAGCAGTACTTC
>many|TRBV11-1|TRBJ2-1|TRBD2
CASAPRGGYNEQFF
TGTGCCAGCGCCCCCCGGGGGGGGTACAATGAGCAGTTCTTC
>many|TRBV7-6|TRBJ1-1|.
CASSLTQTGTEAFF
TGTGCCAGCAGCTTAACACAGACGGGTACTGAAGCTTTCTTT
>many|TRBV7-8|TRBJ2-1|.
CASSLRETSYNEQFF
TGTGCCAGCAGCTTACGGGAGACCTCCTACAATGAGCAGTTCTTC
>.|TRBV15|TRBJ2-2|.
CATSRDGRAGGELFF
TGTGCCACCAGCAGAGATGGCAGGGCGGGCGGGGAGCTGTTTTTT
>few|TRBV4-1|TRBJ2-2|.
CASSQGGITSGELFF
TGCGCCAGCAGCCAAGGCGGCATAACGAGCGGGGAGCTGTTTTTT
>many|TRBV28|TRBJ2-3|TRBD2
CASRLRLAGGSSDTQYF
TGTGCCAGCAGACTTCGACTAGCGGGAGGGTCTTCAGATACGCAGTATTTT
>few|TRBV12-5|TRBJ1-4|.
CASGFRRINEKLFF
TGTGCTAGTGGTTTTCGGCGGATTAATGAAAAACTGTTTTTT
>.|TRBV4-3|TRBJ1-3|.
CASSRWTEFSGNTIYF
TGCGCCAGCAGCCGATGGACGGAATTCTCTGGAAACACCATATATTTT
>few|TRBV7-9|TRBJ1-4|TRBD1
CASRSGTGGMANEKLFF
TGTGCCAGCAGGTCCGGGACAGGGGGCATGGCTAATGAAAAACTGTTTTTT
>.|TRBV12-3/TRBV12-4|TRBJ1-6|.
CASSFSASPLHF
TGTGCCAGCAGTTTCTCGGCGTCACCCCTCCACTTT
>.|TRBV20-1|TRBJ2-3|.
CSASFEDTQYF
TGCAGTGCTAGTTTTGAGGATACGCAGTATTTT
>.|TRBV19|TRBJ1-3|.
CASSPERGNTIYF
TGTGCCAGTAGTCCGGAACGGGGAAACACCATATATTTT
>few|TRBV23-1|TRBJ1-5|TRBD1
CASSQWWDRGRHQPQHF
TGCGCCAGCAGTCAATGGTGGGACAGGGGACGGCATCAGCCCCAGCATTTT
>few|TRBV20-1|TRBJ1-5|TRBD1
CSALDRAGNQPQHF
TGCAGTGCTTTGGACAGGGCGGGCAATCAGCCCCAGCATTTT